Presented here are 29 T cell receptor beta chains from one specimen sequenced in a study of cytomegalovirus exposure and HLA in healthy donors. Using immunoSEQ multiplex PCR, the repertoire was profiled, and TCRdb retains in-frame clones only, with some absent. The top ten clones hold about 1.1% of a sample with 89,000 or so clones, approximately 93% of them seen once. Input material: PBMCs. These receptors came from a woman in her thirties in good health and CMV-seropositive.

The chain couples TRBV29-1 to TRBJ2-1; TRBD1 matches 10 bases. The CDR3 has 15 amino acids. Germline V gene data show CDR1 as SQVTM and CDR2 as ANQGSEA. The V gene end was trimmed by 6 bases and the J gene end by 4 bases; junction bases not matched to a gene: 9. CDR3 sequence: CSVLGQGGRYNEQFF. The DNA of the CDR3 is TGCAGCGTACTCGGACAGGGGGGTAGATACAATGAGCAGTTCTTC.

This clone was counted a single time. Written as DNA, the CDR3 is TGCGCCAGCAGCTTGGGTTTTTCCATGAACACTGAAGCTTTCTTT. Its protein product is CASSLGFSMNTEAFF. The V and J genes are TRBV5-1 and TRBJ1-1; D uncertain. V dropped 0 bases and J dropped 0 bases, with 9 bases sitting between them. CDR3 size: 15 residues. Germline V gene sequence: CDR1 SGHRS, CDR2 YFSETQ.

V is TRBV6-5 and J is TRBJ1-1; 8 nucleotides align to TRBD1. Germline V gene data show CDR1 as MNHEY and CDR2 as SVGAGI. J was trimmed by 3 bases and V by 4 bases; bases with no gene match: 1. The length of the CDR3 is 13 residues. The CDR3 DNA reads as TGTGCCAGCAGTTTGACAGGGGACACTGAAGCTTTCTTT. The encoded protein is CASSLTGDTEAFF.

This clone was recorded only once. The genes are TRBV2 and TRBJ2-3; possibly TRBD2 for D (5 bases). Per the germline V gene, CDR1 is SNHLY and CDR2 is FYNNEI. The CDR3 length is 15 residues. Trimming left V 1 base short and J 6 bases short, with 14 bases between. CDR3 sequence: CASSEDSTRADTQYF. The DNA for the CDR3 is TGTGCCAGCAGTGAAGACTCCACTAGGGCTGATACGCAGTATTTT. The variable domain in full, completed from reference TRBV2 and TRBJ2-3, reads EPEVTQTPSHQVTQMGQEVILRCVPISNHLYFYWYRQILGQKVEFLVSFYNNEISEKSEIFDDQFSVERPDGSNFTLKIRSTKLEDSAMYFCASSEDSTRADTQYFGPGTRLTVL.

The chain has TRBV30 and TRBJ2-2; unclear D gene. This CDR3 has 12 amino acids. From germline, CDR1 is GTSNPN and CDR2 SVGIG (reference sequence). V lost 0 bases, J lost 8 bases, and 7 bases lay in between. The CDR3: CAWSVSAGELFF. CDR3 sequence (DNA): TGTGCCTGGAGTGTTAGTGCGGGGGAGCTGTTTTTT.

V gene TRBV4-3 combines with J gene TRBJ2-3, with 7 bases fitting TRBD1. This CDR3 spans 16 amino acids. J gave up 4 bases and V 4 bases, and 11 bases lay outside the gene matches. Germline CDR1 LGHNA, CDR2 YSLEER. In DNA, the CDR3 is TGCGCCAGCAGCCGCATTCGGACAGGTGTTGCAGATACGCAGTATTTT. Translating it yields CASSRIRTGVADTQYF.

This chain joins TRBV28 and TRBJ2-1, with a possible D match to TRBD1 (5 bases). The germline V gene has CDR1 MDHEN and CDR2 SYDVKM. Trimming cost V 3 bases and J 12 bases, with 12 bases left between them. This CDR3 has 12 amino acids. CDR3 in DNA: TGTGCCAGCAGTTTTGAACCTACAGGGCAGTTCTTC. Translated, it gives CASSFEPTGQFF.

CDR3 residues: CASSGGTSGRDTQYF. The CDR3, as DNA: TGTGCCAGCAGCGGGGGGACTAGCGGGAGGGATACGCAGTATTTT. This chain joins TRBV5-6 and TRBJ2-3; TRBD2 agrees at 15 bases. J gave up 6 bases and V 4 bases, and 3 bases lay outside the gene matches. The CDR3 runs to 15 residues. In germline, CDR1 is SGHDT, CDR2 YYEEEE.

This rearrangement joins TRBV19 to TRBJ2-2, with 7 bases aligning to TRBD1. The CDR3 runs to 13 residues. Germline trimming cut 6 bases from V and 5 bases from J; bases unmatched to any gene: 3. Germline V CDR1 and CDR2: LNHDA, SQIVND (reference sequence). The DNA of the CDR3 is TGTGCCAGTAGCTTACAGGGGACCGGGGAGCTGTTTTTT. This sequence encodes CASSLQGTGELFF.

The CDR3 spells CASSRLRWDEQYF. The CDR3 bases are TGTGCCAGCTCACGGTTGAGGTGGGACGAGCAGTACTTC. The J gene is TRBJ2-7, the V gene TRBV18; D is unresolved. V was trimmed by 4 bases and J by 5 bases, leaving 12 bases between them. The CDR3 length is 13 residues. Germline V CDR1 and CDR2: KGHSH, LQKENI.

This chain uses TRBV30 with TRBJ1-5; tentative D call: TRBD1 (5 bases). Germline V gene data show CDR1 as GTSNPN and CDR2 as SVGIG (reference sequence). The CDR3 has 15 residues. Between the trimmed V and J ends, which lost 1 base and 4 bases, there was a span of 14 bases. CDR3 amino acids: CAWSEGGTRNQPQHF. As DNA, the CDR3 is TGTGCCTGGAGTGAAGGCGGGACTCGGAATCAGCCCCAGCATTTT.

J is TRBJ2-7 and V is TRBV27, with D perhaps matching TRBD2 (5 bases). This CDR3 comprises 15 residues. V lost 2 bases, J lost 2 bases, and 13 bases lay in between. The V gene's germline CDR1 is MNHEY and CDR2 SMNVEV (reference sequence). The CDR3 bases are TGTGCCAGCAGTTTAGGTCTAGCCCCAACCTACGAGCAGTACTTC. Translated: CASSLGLAPTYEQYF.

The gene calls are TRBV4-3 and TRBJ2-3; D unclear. The CDR3 runs to 14 residues. In germline, CDR1 is LGHNA, CDR2 YSLEER. Deletions cut 0 bases from V and 4 bases from J, with 8 bases between. The CDR3 region is CASSQDRLADTQYF. CDR3 DNA: TGCGCCAGCAGCCAAGATCGTCTCGCAGATACGCAGTATTTT.

The chain is built from TRBV5-1 and TRBJ1-2, with D possibly TRBD1 on 5 matching bases. V gave up 4 bases and J gave up 4 bases, with 20 bases separating them. Germline-derived CDR1 and CDR2 are SGHRS and YFSETQ. The CDR3 length is 16 residues. CDR3 in DNA: TGCGCCAGCAGCCCAGGCACAGGCCCTGCACTCTATGGCTACACCTTC. This gives the protein CASSPGTGPALYGYTF.

This chain connects TRBV5-4 to TRBJ2-5; the D gene is possibly TRBD1 (6 bases). The ends were cut back, 0 bases at V and 4 bases at J, with 16 bases in the middle. The CDR3 is made up of 16 amino acids. Germline V gene lookup returns CDR1 SGHNT and CDR2 YYREEE (reference sequence). The CDR3 DNA reads as TGTGCCAGCAGCTTGGGGCTCCCAGGGGCAGGAGAGACCCAGTACTTC. Translating gives CASSLGLPGAGETQYF.

V usage is TRBV27 and J usage is TRBJ1-3; 8 positions match TRBD1. V trimming: 5 bases; J trimming: 7 bases; junction bases outside the gene matches: 10. The CDR3 length is 15 residues. Per germline, CDR1 MNHEY and CDR2 SMNVEV (reference sequence). CDR3 region: CASSPRTGRSNTIYF. CDR3 coding DNA: TGTGCCAGCAGTCCAAGGACAGGGAGGTCCAACACCATATATTTT.

The gene calls are TRBV6-4 and TRBJ2-5; the D is unclear. The CDR3 length is 11 residues. CDR1 is MRHNA, CDR2 SNTAGT, per germline. Trimming took off 5 bases at V and 5 bases at J, with 6 bases between the two ends. The CDR3 reads CASSPRETQYF. CDR3 DNA sequence: TGTGCCAGCAGTCCTCGGGAGACCCAGTACTTC.

The gene calls are TRBV13 and TRBJ2-1, with 9 bases that match TRBD2. This CDR3 comprises 16 residues. Germline assignment: CDR1 PRHDT and CDR2 FYEKMQ (reference sequence). Unmatched junction bases numbered 7, after V lost 5 bases and J lost 2 bases. The chain's CDR3 is CASSIQREEPYNEQFF. The CDR3 DNA is TGTGCCAGCAGCATCCAGCGGGAGGAGCCCTACAATGAGCAGTTCTTC. Complete variable domain (other parts from reference TRBV13 and TRBJ2-1): AAGVIQSPRHLIKEKRETATLKCYPIPRHDTVYWYQQGPGQDPQFLISFYEKMQSDKGSIPDRFSAQQFSDYHSELNMSSLELGDSALYFCASSIQREEPYNEQFFGPGTRLTVL.

The CDR3 nucleotides are TGTGCCAGCAGTACAGGTAACCAGCCCCAGCATTTT. Translation gives CASSTGNQPQHF. This chain joins TRBV6-1 and TRBJ1-5; tentatively, D is TRBD1 (5 bases). Deletions cut 5 bases from V and 7 bases from J, with 9 bases between. The CDR3 length is 12 residues. The germline V gene encodes CDR1 MNHNS and CDR2 SASEGT.

The rearrangement links TRBV6-6 to TRBJ1-5; maybe TRBD1 (6 bases). The CDR3 is 15 amino acids. Between the trimmed V and J ends, which lost 2 bases and 1 base, there was a span of 9 bases. The germline gives CDR1 MNHNY, CDR2 SVGAGI (reference sequence). The CDR3 sequence is CASSYTGTSNQPQHF. CDR3 in DNA: TGTGCCAGCAGTTACACCGGGACAAGCAATCAGCCCCAGCATTTT.

The chain carries TRBV7-6 and TRBJ2-4; D not certain. Looked up from germline, CDR1 is SGHVS and CDR2 is FNYEAQ. V was shortened by 10 bases and J by 3 bases, with 13 bases between the two germline ends. This CDR3 comprises 13 residues. The CDR3 spells CATSNGVKNIQYF. CDR3 bases: TGTGCCACCTCTAACGGTGTCAAAAACATTCAGTACTTC.

The chain joins TRBV10-1 to TRBJ1-2; 7 bases match TRBD1. The CDR3 contains 14 residues. Germline trimming cut 6 bases from V and 4 bases from J; bases unmatched to any gene: 8. Per germline, CDR1 WNHNN and CDR2 SYGVQD (reference sequence). Written as DNA, the CDR3 is TGCGCCAGCAGGGAGAGCAGGGGGATCTATGGCTACACCTTC. It specifies CASRESRGIYGYTF.

This sequence joins TRBV18 and TRBJ2-1; D is perhaps TRBD2 (6 bases). Germline loops: CDR1 KGHSH, CDR2 LQKENI. The CDR3 totals 14 residues. Trimming took 3 bases from V and 4 from J, leaving 10 bases between them. The CDR3 sequence: CASSPSGLYNEQFF. Here the CDR3 DNA reads TGTGCCAGCTCACCCAGCGGGCTTTACAATGAGCAGTTCTTC.

The CDR3 DNA reads as TGTGCCAGCCTCGGAGCATATGGCTACACCTTC. Protein product: CASLGAYGYTF. The chain couples TRBV7-9 to TRBJ1-2; no clear D gene. Germline V gene lookup returns CDR1 SEHNR and CDR2 FQNEAQ (reference sequence). The CDR3 loop spans 11 amino acids. V dropped 8 bases and J dropped 5 bases, with 9 bases sitting between them. Full variable domain (remainder filled in from reference TRBV7-9 and TRBJ1-2): DTGVSQNPRHKITKRGQNVTFRCDPISEHNRLYWYRQTLGQGPEFLTYFQNEAQLEKSRLLSDRFSAERPKGSFSTLEIQRTEQGDSAMYLCASLGAYGYTFGSGTRLTVV.

This sequence joins TRBV2 and TRBJ2-5, with D tentatively TRBD2 (5 bases). Germline CDR1 SNHLY, CDR2 FYNNEI. The CDR3 extends over 13 amino acids. Trimming removed 5 bases at V and 9 bases at J, with 16 bases between. CDR3: CASSTDGQRAQYF. The CDR3 nucleotides read TGTGCCAGCAGTACCGACGGGCAGAGGGCCCAGTACTTC.

The chain recombines TRBV11-2 with TRBJ2-7, with a tentative D call TRBD2 (5 bases). This CDR3 spans 13 amino acids. Germline values: CDR1 SGHAT, CDR2 FQNNGV. Trimming pared 1 base from V and 5 bases from J, leaving 9 bases between. The CDR3 region is CASSLAGYHEQYF. The DNA of the CDR3 is TGTGCCAGCAGCTTAGCGGGATACCACGAGCAGTACTTC.

The chain couples TRBV7-3 to TRBJ1-1, with 8 bases fitting TRBD1. The CDR3 is 14 amino acids. CDR1 SGHTA and CDR2 FQGTGA come from the germline V gene. Trimming cost V 4 bases and J 1 base; bases outside gene matches: 2. The CDR3 DNA reads TGTGCCAGCAGCTCTGACAGGGGGAACACTGAAGCTTTCTTT. Protein product: CASSSDRGNTEAFF.

V and J are TRBV28 and TRBJ2-3, with D possibly TRBD2 on 6 matching bases. CDR3 length equals 17 residues. V was clipped by 4 bases and J by 1 base, with 18 bases between them. CDR1 is MDHEN, CDR2 SYDVKM, per germline. The CDR3 sequence: CASSYPLAQPGTDTQYF. CDR3 sequence (DNA): TGTGCCAGCAGTTACCCCCTAGCGCAGCCTGGCACAGATACGCAGTATTTT.

The chain combines TRBV29-1 with TRBJ2-4; TRBD1 matches at 7 bases. V lost 7 bases to trimming and J lost 6 bases; unmatched junction nucleotides: 6. Germline CDR1 reads SQVTM; CDR2 reads ANQGSEA. The CDR3 covers 12 residues. Written as DNA, the CDR3 is TGCAGCGGTGGCCGGGACAGAAACATTCAGTACTTC. It is translated as CSGGRDRNIQYF.